These 10 T cell receptor beta chains were all obtained from the same sample, sequenced in a study of blood T cell repertoires in COVID-19 (dated by TCRdb to 2018 to 2020). Library creation used the immunoSEQ multiplex PCR assay. The immuneACCESS repertoire file appears here via TCRdb, limited to in-frame rearrangements. These files lack a portion of the clones; in checked studies, under half of the deficit traces to unresolved V genes, and the cause of the others is not known. Across this sample there are under 300,000 clones, with 90% to 95% seen only once. Around 2% of the sample is held by the ten biggest clonotypes. The specimen sequenced was PBMCs or T cells enriched from blood (not recorded which). The receptors were sampled from a young woman who had recovered from COVID-19.

V is TRBV6-2 or TRBV6-3 and J is TRBJ2-3, with 7 bases lining up with TRBD2. Germline V gene sequence: CDR1 MNHEY, CDR2 SVGEGT. There are 14 residues in the CDR3. With V trimmed by 8 bases and J by 2 bases, 7 bases remained unmatched. CDR3 DNA sequence: TGTGCCAGCGGCCCTCGGGACTACACAGATACGCAGTATTTT. Residues: CASGPRDYTDTQYF.

This rearrangement joins TRBV19 to TRBJ2-3; TRBD1 aligns across 7 bases. There are 16 residues in the CDR3. With V trimmed by 5 bases and J by 2 bases, 10 bases remained unmatched. The germline V gene encodes CDR1 LNHDA and CDR2 SQIVND (reference sequence). The CDR3 bases are TGTGCCAGTAGTTCCCCCCGACAGGGACCCACAGATACGCAGTATTTT. Its translation is CASSSPRQGPTDTQYF.

This chain connects TRBV14 to TRBJ2-2; D is perhaps TRBD2 (6 bases). The CDR3 is 15 residues long. V shed 4 bases and J shed 4 bases, with 13 bases lying between them. The germline gives CDR1 SGHDN, CDR2 FVKESK. The CDR3 bases are TGTGCCAGCAGCCGGGATAGCGGTGGCACCGGGGAGCTGTTTTTT. Encoded protein: CASSRDSGGTGELFF.

CDR3 amino acids: CASGTQASAQPQHF. DNA for the CDR3: TGTGCCAGCGGCACTCAGGCTTCGGCTCAGCCCCAGCATTTT. V gene TRBV7-3 combines with J gene TRBJ1-5; D remains ambiguous. Germline CDR1 and CDR2: SGHTA and FQGTGA. Trimming removed 8 bases at V and 6 bases at J, with 17 bases between. This CDR3 has 14 residues.

This clone was recorded only once. The chain employs TRBV27 and TRBJ2-5; D remains unclear. Trimming stripped 10 bases from V and 2 bases from J, with 20 bases between. From germline, CDR1 is MNHEY and CDR2 SMNVEV (reference sequence). The CDR3 runs 15 residues. As DNA, the CDR3 is TGTGCCACCACACCGAGGTCAGATGGGCAAGAGACCCAGTACTTC. Translating it yields CATTPRSDGQETQYF.

The chain has TRBV6-5 and TRBJ1-6; D not resolved. CDR1 and CDR2 (germline): MNHEY, SVGAGI. This CDR3 contains 16 residues. V lost 2 bases to trimming and J lost 4 bases, with 12 bases between them. This CDR3 reads CASSYRPRQYNSPLHF. In DNA, the CDR3 is TGTGCCAGCAGTTACCGGCCGAGACAATATAATTCACCCCTCCACTTT.

The gene calls are TRBV9 and TRBJ1-6, with D hard to call. The CDR3 extends over 14 amino acids. Germline CDR1 and CDR2: SGDLS and YYNGEE. The V end was cut by 4 bases, the J end by 9 bases, with 14 bases between. CDR3 in DNA: TGTGCCAGCAGCTTTGGCCCAGAGGGTTCACCCCTCCACTTT. Translation: CASSFGPEGSPLHF.

The chain joins TRBV6-4 to TRBJ2-6, with no clear D. V shed 6 bases and J shed 0 bases, with 18 bases lying between them. The length of the CDR3 is 18 residues. The germline V gene encodes CDR1 MRHNA and CDR2 SNTAGT. For the CDR3, the DNA is TGTGCCAGCAGCCCCGTTTATGAACAGAGCTCTGGGGCCAACGTCCTGACTTTC. Translation: CASSPVYEQSSGANVLTF.

The V gene is TRBV6-1, the J gene TRBJ2-5; maybe TRBD1 (7 bases). Germline V gives CDR1 MNHNS, CDR2 SASEGT. The CDR3 spans 16 residues. V lost 4 bases to trimming and J lost 7 bases, with 22 bases between them. CDR3 sequence reads: CASSALPTGAGGTQYF. For the CDR3, the DNA is TGTGCCAGCAGTGCACTACCAACAGGGGCCGGGGGGACCCAGTACTTC.

CDR3 protein: CASSAAGGYNEQFF. In DNA form, the CDR3 reads TGCGCCAGCAGTGCGGCAGGGGGGTACAATGAGCAGTTCTTC. The V call is TRBV10-1, the J call TRBJ2-1, with D maybe TRBD1 (7 bases). The germline V gene has CDR1 WNHNN and CDR2 SYGVQD (reference sequence). Trimming cost V 4 bases and J 4 bases, with 11 bases left between them. This CDR3 has 14 residues.